The T cell receptor beta chain described here comes from a study of blood T cell repertoires in COVID-19. Across the study: Whether acute or convalescent, the COVID-19 samples came from the United States, Italy and Spain. The analysed material was cDNA or gDNA that came from T cells, B-cell-depleted T cells, or PBMCs.

Germline CDR1 is LGHDT and CDR2 is YNNKEL (reference sequence). Trimming cost V 0 bases and J 0 bases; bases outside gene matches: 4. The CDR3 consists of 19 residues. Methods used by the authors: Amplification of reference gene primers provided the estimated nucleated cell counts. Clones were sequenced by immunoSEQ multiplex PCR, and TCRdb holds only the in-frame ones, with some missing. V and J calls and clone size come straight from that table; D and trimming were deduced from the DNA. The sample records 88,000 or so clones, roughly 80% being singletons. Sequencing input: peripheral blood. The genes are TRBV3-1 (or the pseudogene TRBV3-2) and TRBJ2-1, with 14 bases that match TRBD2. The TCR was taken from a man aged 60 to 75 with acute or convalescent COVID-19. In nucleotides, the CDR3 is TGTGCCAGCAGCCAAGATCCTGGGACTAGCGGGAGCTCCTACAATGAGCAGTTCTTC. Amino acid sequence: CASSQDPGTSGSSYNEQFF.